Listed here are 4 T cell receptor beta chains from one sample, sequenced in a study of shared clonotypes between healthy human individuals. Generated by immunoSEQ multiplex PCR, the TCRdb table keeps only in-frame clones and is missing some. The sample lists approximately 400,000 clones; roughly 96% were seen once. Sequencing was performed on memory CD8+ T cells sorted from blood. Specified subset: CD45RO+ cells pooled with CCR7-negative TemRA cells. These receptors originate from a man aged 25-45 years in good health.

The CDR3 is CASSLADLNTGELFF. CDR3 nucleotides: TGTGCCAGCAGTCTAGCGGATTTGAACACCGGGGAGCTGTTTTTT. The rearrangement links TRBV2 to TRBJ2-2; 7 bases line up with TRBD2. V lost 5 bases, J lost 1 base, and 4 bases stayed unmatched. The germline V gene has CDR1 SNHLY and CDR2 FYNNEI. The CDR3 sequence is 15 residues long.

This chain links TRBV15 with TRBJ2-7; 8 bases line up with TRBD1. Germline CDR1 reads LNHNV; CDR2 reads YYDKDF (reference sequence). After removal of 5 bases from V and 6 bases from J, the junction contained 12 bases not matched to a gene. CDR3 length equals 15 residues. CDR3 nucleotide sequence: TGTGCCACCAGCTTATTAACGGGGACAGGAGCCGAGCAGTACTTC. Encoded protein: CATSLLTGTGAEQYF.

J is TRBJ2-3 and V is TRBV5-5; 8 positions agree with TRBD2. The V gene end was trimmed by 6 bases and the J gene end by 1 base; junction bases not matched to a gene: 10. CDR1 is SGHKS, CDR2 YYEKEE, per germline (reference sequence). This CDR3 spans 16 amino acids. The CDR3 region is CASTLVLGRGTDTQYF. In nucleotides, the CDR3 is TGTGCCAGCACCCTAGTTCTCGGGAGGGGCACAGATACGCAGTATTTT.

The chain has TRBV30 and TRBJ1-5; TRBD1 matches at 7 bases. This CDR3 is 13 amino acids long. Germline V CDR1 and CDR2: GTSNPN, SVGIG (reference sequence). The V and J ends lost 1 base and 6 bases, in that order; junction bases with no gene match: 3. CDR3 bases: TGTGCCTGGAGTGCAGGGGGTGGTCAGCCCCAGCATTTT. Translated: CAWSAGGGQPQHF.